This T cell receptor (beta chain) was documented in a study of identifying expanded T cells in peripheral blood. Profiling relied on immunoSEQ multiplex PCR, and the TCRdb table lists in-frame clones only, not all of them. The table shows 95,000 to 150,000 clones, with roughly 84% occurring only once. V lost 5 bases to trimming and J lost 7 bases, with 18 bases between them. The CDR3 contains 15 residues. CDR1 is MNHEY, CDR2 SVGAGI, per germline. This TCR came from a person aged 18 to 75 in good health. V is TRBV6-5 and J is TRBJ2-1; possible D gene TRBD2, 7 bases. The sample was blood. The CDR3 here is CASSPSGGRRNEQFF. As DNA, the CDR3 is TGTGCCAGCAGTCCCTCCGGGGGGCGTCGGAATGAGCAGTTCTTC.